Listed below are T cell receptor beta chains from one sample, sequenced in a study of T-cell reconstitution after alpha-beta-depleted transplantation in children. TCRdb redid the calling of the PCR reads with MiXCR, one entry per CDR3 protein. The data contain 70,000 to 100,000 distinct CDR3 sequences, 12% of them seen just once; the ten biggest clones take up roughly 14%. This sample comprised PBMCs from the stem cell graft donor, obtained from the stem cell graft. The receptors here all came from a human donor who donated a stem cell graft to a child with inherited bone marrow failure. Each CDR3 is given with its conserved first and last residue. The order of the fields is J gene, V gene, D gene, CDR3 length, clone size, CDR3 protein, CDR3 DNA. The D gene is left open where the match is weak. Size is omitted from some rows. Given values are once, few, many or a class for expanded clones.

j_call: TRBJ2-1
v_call: TRBV20-1
d_call: TRBD2
cdr3_length: 15
clone_size: many
cdr3_aa: CSAASGRRSYNEQFF
cdr3_nt: TGCAGTGCTGCCAGCGGGAGAAGGTCCTACAATGAGCAGTTCTTC

j_call: TRBJ2-3
v_call: TRBV7-2
d_call: NA
cdr3_length: 13
clone_size: many
cdr3_aa: CASSSGFGDTQYF
cdr3_nt: TGTGCCAGCAGCTCAGGGTTTGGGGATACGCAGTATTTT

j_call: TRBJ2-7
v_call: TRBV3-1
d_call: TRBD1
cdr3_length: 16
clone_size: many
cdr3_aa: CASSLNPGTGGYEQYF
cdr3_nt: TGTGCCAGCAGCTTAAACCCCGGGACAGGTGGATACGAGCAGTACTTC

j_call: TRBJ2-1
v_call: TRBV11-2
d_call: TRBD1
cdr3_length: 15
clone_size: many
cdr3_aa: CASSLMGQEIDEQFF
cdr3_nt: TGTGCCAGCAGCTTAATGGGACAGGAAATCGATGAGCAGTTCTTC

j_call: TRBJ2-1
v_call: TRBV5-1
d_call: NA
cdr3_length: 15
clone_size: many
cdr3_aa: CASSFYDRLNNEQFF
cdr3_nt: TGCGCCAGCAGCTTTTACGACAGACTGAACAATGAGCAGTTCTTC

j_call: TRBJ1-1
v_call: TRBV29-1
d_call: NA
cdr3_length: 11
clone_size: many
cdr3_aa: CSVGGQIEAFF
cdr3_nt: TGCAGCGTGGGGGGGCAAATTGAAGCTTTCTTT

j_call: TRBJ2-4
v_call: TRBV7-3
d_call: NA
cdr3_length: 17
clone_size: NA
cdr3_aa: CASSLFSMREDKNIQYF
cdr3_nt: TGTGCCAGCAGCTTATTCAGTATGAGGGAGGACAAAAACATTCAGTACTTC

j_call: TRBJ2-3
v_call: TRBV5-1
d_call: TRBD2
cdr3_length: 18
clone_size: many
cdr3_aa: CASSLAEEPAGVADTQYF
cdr3_nt: TGCGCCAGCAGCTTGGCCGAAGAACCAGCGGGAGTGGCAGATACGCAGTATTTT

j_call: TRBJ1-2
v_call: TRBV5-1
d_call: TRBD1
cdr3_length: 15
clone_size: many
cdr3_aa: CASSTTTGGGYGYTF
cdr3_nt: TGCGCCAGCAGCACTACGACAGGGGGCGGCTATGGCTACACCTTC

j_call: TRBJ2-3
v_call: TRBV7-9
d_call: TRBD2
cdr3_length: 15
clone_size: many
cdr3_aa: CASSFQRGGPDTQYF
cdr3_nt: TGTGCCAGCAGCTTCCAGCGGGGGGGCCCAGATACGCAGTATTTT

j_call: TRBJ2-2
v_call: TRBV7-2
d_call: TRBD1
cdr3_length: 15
clone_size: many
cdr3_aa: CASSYRDRETGELFF
cdr3_nt: TGTGCCAGCAGCTACCGGGACAGGGAGACCGGGGAGCTGTTTTTT

j_call: TRBJ2-2
v_call: TRBV7-2
d_call: TRBD2
cdr3_length: 16
clone_size: many
cdr3_aa: CASSLGPSGVTGELFF
cdr3_nt: TGTGCCAGCAGCTTAGGCCCTAGCGGCGTTACCGGGGAGCTGTTTTTT

j_call: TRBJ2-1
v_call: TRBV7-9
d_call: NA
cdr3_length: 15
clone_size: many
cdr3_aa: CASSFALTNYNEQFF
cdr3_nt: TGTGCCAGCAGCTTCGCACTGACCAACTACAATGAGCAGTTCTTC

j_call: TRBJ1-1
v_call: TRBV10-3
d_call: NA
cdr3_length: 14
clone_size: many
cdr3_aa: CAISRLDGNTEAFF
cdr3_nt: TGTGCCATCAGTAGGCTCGACGGGAACACTGAAGCTTTCTTT

j_call: TRBJ2-7
v_call: TRBV20-1
d_call: NA
cdr3_length: 15
clone_size: NA
cdr3_aa: CSARDLGRGSYEQYF
cdr3_nt: TGCAGTGCTAGAGATCTCGGCAGGGGTTCCTACGAGCAGTACTTC

j_call: TRBJ2-7
v_call: TRBV29-1
d_call: NA
cdr3_length: 14
clone_size: many
cdr3_aa: CSVKRDSNPYEQYF
cdr3_nt: TGCAGCGTTAAACGGGACTCCAACCCATACGAGCAGTACTTC

j_call: TRBJ1-5
v_call: TRBV18
d_call: NA
cdr3_length: 14
clone_size: many
cdr3_aa: CASSPGQSNQPQHF
cdr3_nt: TGTGCCAGCTCACCGGGGCAGAGCAATCAGCCCCAGCATTTT

j_call: TRBJ2-2
v_call: TRBV11-2
d_call: NA
cdr3_length: 14
clone_size: many
cdr3_aa: CASSLIRLTGELFF
cdr3_nt: TGTGCCAGCAGCTTAATCAGACTCACCGGGGAGCTGTTTTTT

j_call: TRBJ2-3
v_call: TRBV5-1
d_call: TRBD1
cdr3_length: 15
clone_size: many
cdr3_aa: CASSLGTGGTDTQYF
cdr3_nt: TGCGCCAGCAGCTTGGGTACAGGGGGAACAGATACGCAGTATTTT

j_call: TRBJ2-7
v_call: TRBV18
d_call: NA
cdr3_length: 13
clone_size: many
cdr3_aa: CASCRGDTYEQYF
cdr3_nt: TGTGCCAGCTGCCGCGGGGATACCTACGAGCAGTACTTC

j_call: TRBJ2-7
v_call: TRBV5-1
d_call: NA
cdr3_length: 17
clone_size: NA
cdr3_aa: CASSFSGLETSSYEQYF
cdr3_nt: TGCGCCAGCAGCTTCTCGGGACTCGAAACCTCCTCCTACGAGCAGTACTTC

j_call: TRBJ1-1
v_call: TRBV29-1
d_call: NA
cdr3_length: 14
clone_size: many
cdr3_aa: CSVGTAGKNTEAFF
cdr3_nt: TGCAGCGTTGGGACAGCGGGAAAAAACACTGAAGCTTTCTTT

j_call: TRBJ1-1
v_call: TRBV20-1
d_call: TRBD1
cdr3_length: 15
clone_size: many
cdr3_aa: CSARAYYDRGDEAFF
cdr3_nt: TGCAGTGCTAGAGCATACTACGACAGGGGAGATGAAGCTTTCTTT

j_call: TRBJ2-3
v_call: TRBV7-7
d_call: TRBD2
cdr3_length: 15
clone_size: NA
cdr3_aa: CASSAGEYNTDTQYF
cdr3_nt: TGTGCCAGCAGCGCGGGGGAATACAACACAGATACGCAGTATTTT

j_call: TRBJ1-1
v_call: TRBV3-1
d_call: TRBD1
cdr3_length: 13
clone_size: many
cdr3_aa: CASSRRQGTEAFF
cdr3_nt: TGTGCCAGCAGCCGCAGACAGGGGACTGAAGCTTTCTTT

j_call: TRBJ1-5
v_call: TRBV6-2/TRBV6-3
d_call: NA
cdr3_length: 17
clone_size: many
cdr3_aa: CASSSPGPRPLSEPQHF
cdr3_nt: TGTGCCAGCAGTTCGCCCGGGCCTCGACCACTTTCGGAGCCCCAGCATTTT

j_call: TRBJ2-2
v_call: TRBV10-3
d_call: NA
cdr3_length: 17
clone_size: many
cdr3_aa: CAISESDSYTRTGELFF
cdr3_nt: TGTGCCATCAGTGAGTCCGACAGCTATACGAGGACCGGGGAGCTGTTTTTT

j_call: TRBJ2-3
v_call: TRBV12-3/TRBV12-4
d_call: TRBD2
cdr3_length: 15
clone_size: many
cdr3_aa: CATGWGSGGTDTQYF
cdr3_nt: TGTGCCACGGGGTGGGGGAGCGGGGGGACAGATACGCAGTATTTT

j_call: TRBJ2-5
v_call: TRBV13
d_call: NA
cdr3_length: 16
clone_size: once
cdr3_aa: CGISLRYRGESETQYF
cdr3_nt: TGTGGCATCAGCCTCCGTTATAGGGGGGAGTCGGAGACCCAGTACTTC

j_call: TRBJ2-4
v_call: TRBV12-3/TRBV12-4
d_call: TRBD1
cdr3_length: 15
clone_size: few
cdr3_aa: CASSWDRVAKNIQYF
cdr3_nt: TGTGCCAGCAGTTGGGACAGAGTAGCCAAAAACATTCAGTACTTC

j_call: TRBJ1-2
v_call: TRBV10-3
d_call: NA
cdr3_length: 14
clone_size: many
cdr3_aa: CAISPKMDSEGYTF
cdr3_nt: TGTGCCATCAGCCCTAAGATGGACAGCGAGGGCTACACCTTC

j_call: TRBJ1-4
v_call: TRBV7-9
d_call: TRBD1
cdr3_length: 14
clone_size: many
cdr3_aa: CASSRQGVNEKLFF
cdr3_nt: TGTGCCAGCAGCCGACAGGGGGTTAATGAAAAACTGTTTTTT

j_call: TRBJ1-1
v_call: TRBV5-4
d_call: NA
cdr3_length: 14
clone_size: NA
cdr3_aa: CASSWPEGDTEAFF
cdr3_nt: TGTGCCAGCAGCTGGCCAGAAGGGGACACTGAAGCTTTCTTT

j_call: TRBJ1-6
v_call: TRBV5-1
d_call: NA
cdr3_length: 13
clone_size: many
cdr3_aa: CASSGQDNSPLHF
cdr3_nt: TGCGCCAGCAGCGGACAAGATAATTCACCCCTCCACTTT

j_call: TRBJ2-2
v_call: TRBV24-1
d_call: NA
cdr3_length: 11
clone_size: many
cdr3_aa: CAPVVAGSCFF
cdr3_nt: NA

j_call: TRBJ2-3
v_call: TRBV7-9
d_call: NA
cdr3_length: 16
clone_size: few
cdr3_aa: CASSQIEGLPAYTQYF
cdr3_nt: TGTGCCAGCAGCCAAATCGAGGGACTTCCGGCATATACGCAGTATTTT

j_call: TRBJ1-1
v_call: TRBV7-2
d_call: TRBD1
cdr3_length: 14
clone_size: NA
cdr3_aa: CASSLTGPSTEAFF
cdr3_nt: TGTGCCAGCAGCTTGACAGGGCCTTCCACTGAAGCTTTCTTT

j_call: TRBJ2-5
v_call: TRBV10-2
d_call: TRBD2
cdr3_length: 14
clone_size: NA
cdr3_aa: CASRTSGSGKTQYF
cdr3_nt: TGCGCCAGCCGGACTAGCGGGAGCGGGAAGACCCAGTACTTC

j_call: TRBJ2-4
v_call: TRBV3-1
d_call: NA
cdr3_length: 14
clone_size: many
cdr3_aa: CASSQGRIGSVQYF
cdr3_nt: TGTGCCAGCAGCCAAGGCCGAATTGGTTCGGTTCAGTACTTC

j_call: TRBJ2-1
v_call: TRBV2
d_call: NA
cdr3_length: 16
clone_size: NA
cdr3_aa: CASSDIRRQPYNEQFF
cdr3_nt: TGTGCCAGCAGTGATATTCGACGACAACCTTACAATGAGCAGTTCTTC

j_call: TRBJ1-2
v_call: TRBV20-1
d_call: NA
cdr3_length: 13
clone_size: many
cdr3_aa: CSARGGLAYGYTF
cdr3_nt: TGCAGTGCTAGAGGCGGTCTCGCCTATGGCTACACCTTC

j_call: TRBJ2-4
v_call: TRBV20-1
d_call: NA
cdr3_length: 16
clone_size: many
cdr3_aa: CSARDPPVADKNIQYF
cdr3_nt: TGCAGTGCTAGAGATCCCCCAGTAGCCGACAAAAACATTCAGTACTTC

j_call: TRBJ1-5
v_call: TRBV20-1
d_call: NA
cdr3_length: 13
clone_size: many
cdr3_aa: CSARAPGLQPQHF
cdr3_nt: TGCAGTGCTAGGGCCCCCGGACTTCAGCCCCAGCATTTT